This TCR beta chain was identified during a study of blood T cell repertoires in COVID-19. Whole-study context: The United States, Italy and Spain provided the acute and convalescent COVID-19 samples.

In the study's own analysis: Quantification of nucleated cells was approximated via reference gene primer amplification. The method was immunoSEQ multiplex PCR; TCRdb's version includes in-frame clones alone and lacks a portion of them. For V, J and clone size, that table is used; D and trimming come from the DNA. This repertoire shows about 48,000 clones, roughly nine tenths found once; its top ten account for 25% to 30%. The CDR3 covers 17 residues. The chain carries TRBV12-1 and TRBJ1-3; the table's D call, TRBD1, was not checked against the DNA. TRBV12-1 is a pseudogene. The specimen sequenced was peripheral blood. The TCR was taken from a woman of 80 years or more with acute or convalescent COVID-19. The CDR3 DNA reads TGTGCCAGCAGCGGGTGGGGGCCCCAGGGCGCTGGAAACACCATATATTTT. Translated, it gives CASSGWGPQGAGNTIYF.